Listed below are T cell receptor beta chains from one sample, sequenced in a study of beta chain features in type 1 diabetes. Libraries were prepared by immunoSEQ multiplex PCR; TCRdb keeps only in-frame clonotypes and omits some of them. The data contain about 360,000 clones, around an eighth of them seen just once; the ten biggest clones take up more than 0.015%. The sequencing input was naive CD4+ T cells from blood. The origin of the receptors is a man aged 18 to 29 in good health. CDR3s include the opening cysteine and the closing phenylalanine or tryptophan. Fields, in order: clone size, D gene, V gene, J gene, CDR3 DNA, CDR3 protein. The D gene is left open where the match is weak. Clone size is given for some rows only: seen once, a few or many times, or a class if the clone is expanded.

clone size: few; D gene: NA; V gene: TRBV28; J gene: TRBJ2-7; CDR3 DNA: TGTGCCAGCAGTTTCCGGAGTTCCTACGAGCAGTACTTC; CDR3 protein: CASSFRSSYEQYF
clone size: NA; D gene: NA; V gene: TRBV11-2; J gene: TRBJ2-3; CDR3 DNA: TGTGCCAGCAGCCTAAGAGCCTGGGATACGCAGTATTTT; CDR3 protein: CASSLRAWDTQYF
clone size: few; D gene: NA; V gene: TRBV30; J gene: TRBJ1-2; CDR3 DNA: TGTGCCTGGCGTCGGACAGCCGGCTATGGCTACACCTTC; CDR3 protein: CAWRRTAGYGYTF
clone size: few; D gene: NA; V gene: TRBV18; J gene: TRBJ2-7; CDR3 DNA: TGTGCCAGCTCAAACTCCCGGGAGCAGTACTTC; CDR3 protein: CASSNSREQYF
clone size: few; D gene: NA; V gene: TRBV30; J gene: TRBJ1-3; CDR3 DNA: TGTGCCTGGAGAACTACAGGAAACACCATATATTTT; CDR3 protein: CAWRTTGNTIYF
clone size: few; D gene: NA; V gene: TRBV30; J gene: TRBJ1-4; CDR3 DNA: TGTGCCTGGAGAGGCAATACAGCGGACTTTTATGAAAAACTGTTTTTT; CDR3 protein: CAWRGNTADFYEKLFF
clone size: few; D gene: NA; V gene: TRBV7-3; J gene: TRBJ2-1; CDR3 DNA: TGTGCCAGCAGCAACGGGAGAGAGAATGAGCAGTTCTTC; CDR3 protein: CASSNGRENEQFF
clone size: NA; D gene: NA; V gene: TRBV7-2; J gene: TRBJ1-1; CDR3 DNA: TGTGCCAGCAGCTTAGTAGCGGGAAGGGACACTGAAGCTTTCTTT; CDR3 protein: CASSLVAGRDTEAFF
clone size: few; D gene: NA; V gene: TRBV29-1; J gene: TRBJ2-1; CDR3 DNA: TGCAGCGTTGACCTCACCGGGATCTACAATGAGCAGTTCTTC; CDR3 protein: CSVDLTGIYNEQFF
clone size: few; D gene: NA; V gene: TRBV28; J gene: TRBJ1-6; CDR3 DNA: TGTGCCGCGGGCGGGATCGGTTCACCCCTCCACTTT; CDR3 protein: CAAGGIGSPLHF
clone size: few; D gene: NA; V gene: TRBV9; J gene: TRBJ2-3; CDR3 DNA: TGTGCCAGCACCGCTAGCCCTTTATACACAGATACGCAGTATTTT; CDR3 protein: CASTASPLYTDTQYF
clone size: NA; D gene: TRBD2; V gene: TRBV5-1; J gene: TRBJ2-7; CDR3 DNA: TGCGCCAGCAGCCCCGGGACTAGCGGGACCTACGAGCAGTACTTC; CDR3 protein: CASSPGTSGTYEQYF
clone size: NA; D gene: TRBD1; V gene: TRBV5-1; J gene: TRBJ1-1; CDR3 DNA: TGCGCCAGCAGCTTGGAGGGGGCCTACGGAGCTTTCTTT; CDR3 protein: CASSLEGAYGAFF
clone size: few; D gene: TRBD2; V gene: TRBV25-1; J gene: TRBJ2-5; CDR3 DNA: TGTGCCAGCAGTGAAAGGGAGGGGAGTAGGGAGACCCAGTACTTC; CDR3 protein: CASSEREGSRETQYF
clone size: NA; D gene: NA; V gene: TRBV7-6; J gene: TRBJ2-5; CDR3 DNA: TGTGCCAGCAGTTCTATTTCTACGGAGCCCCAAGAGACCCAGTACTTC; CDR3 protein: CASSSISTEPQETQYF
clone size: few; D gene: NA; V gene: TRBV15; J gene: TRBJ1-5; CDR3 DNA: TGTGCCACCACCCGGTCGGGGTTGGGTCAGCCCCAGCATTTT; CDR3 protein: CATTRSGLGQPQHF
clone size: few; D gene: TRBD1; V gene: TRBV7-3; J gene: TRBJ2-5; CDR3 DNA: TGTGCCAGCAGCTCGACGGGGATTTGGGACAGGGTGGAGACCCAGTACTTC; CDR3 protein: CASSSTGIWDRVETQYF
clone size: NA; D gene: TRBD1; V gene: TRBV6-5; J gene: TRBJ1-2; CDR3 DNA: TGTGCCAGCAGTTACTCGGACAGGGACTATGGCTACACCTTC; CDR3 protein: CASSYSDRDYGYTF
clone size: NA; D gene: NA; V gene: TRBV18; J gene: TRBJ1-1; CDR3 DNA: TGTGCCAGCACCCAGGCCAGGGACACTGAAGCTTTCTTT; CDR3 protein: CASTQARDTEAFF
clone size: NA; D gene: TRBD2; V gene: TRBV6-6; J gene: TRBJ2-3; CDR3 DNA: TGTGCCAGCAGTTATACTAGCGGGAGCATGAGTGATACGCAGTATTTT; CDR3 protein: CASSYTSGSMSDTQYF
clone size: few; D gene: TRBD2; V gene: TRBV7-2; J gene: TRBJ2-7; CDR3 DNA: TGTGCCAGCAGCCGAACTAGCGGCAGCTCCTACGAGCAGTACTTC; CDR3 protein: CASSRTSGSSYEQYF
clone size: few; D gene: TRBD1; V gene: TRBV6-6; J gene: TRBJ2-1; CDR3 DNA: TGTGCCAGCAGTTACTCCCGACAGGGAAGGTTCTTC; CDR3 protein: CASSYSRQGRFF
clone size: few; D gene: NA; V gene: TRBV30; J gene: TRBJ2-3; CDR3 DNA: TGTGCCTGGAGTGGGTATGAACAGGGATATCCCACAGATACGCAGTATTTT; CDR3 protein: CAWSGYEQGYPTDTQYF
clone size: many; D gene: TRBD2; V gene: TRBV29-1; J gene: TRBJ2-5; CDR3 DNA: TGCAGCGTTGCTTGGCGGGAGATTCGGGAGACCCAGTACTTC; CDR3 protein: CSVAWREIRETQYF
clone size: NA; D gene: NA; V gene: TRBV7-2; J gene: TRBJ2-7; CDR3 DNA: TGTGCCAGCAGCCCCGGAGTAGCGAGAAGCGGGCAGTACTTC; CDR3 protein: CASSPGVARSGQYF
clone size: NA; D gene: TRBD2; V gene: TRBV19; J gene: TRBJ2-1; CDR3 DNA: TGTGCCAGTAGTATAGGGCGGACTAGCTGGTCTGAGCAGTTCTTC; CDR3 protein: CASSIGRTSWSEQFF
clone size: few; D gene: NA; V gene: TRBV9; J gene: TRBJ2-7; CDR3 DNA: TGTGCCAGCAGCGTAGACGGCGGGGATTCCTACGAGCAGTACTTC; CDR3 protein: CASSVDGGDSYEQYF
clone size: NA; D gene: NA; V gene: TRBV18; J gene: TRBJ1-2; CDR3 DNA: TGTGCCAGCTCTCCTGCCGTTCGGGAGTATAAGGGCTACACCTTC; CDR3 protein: CASSPAVREYKGYTF
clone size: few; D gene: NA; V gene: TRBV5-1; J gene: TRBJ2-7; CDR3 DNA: TGCGCCAGCAGCTCCGACCCCACGGGTCGATCCTCCTACGAGCAGTACTTC; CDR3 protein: CASSSDPTGRSSYEQYF
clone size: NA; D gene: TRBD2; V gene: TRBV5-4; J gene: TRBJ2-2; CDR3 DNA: TGTGCCAGCAGCTTCGGACTAGCGGGGGCCGCCACCGGGGAGCTGTTTTTT; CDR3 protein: CASSFGLAGAATGELFF
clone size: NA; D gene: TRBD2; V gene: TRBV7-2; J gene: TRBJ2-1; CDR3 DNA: TGTGCCAGCAGCTTAGTGCCAGCGGGGCTTAACAATGAGCAGTTCTTC; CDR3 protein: CASSLVPAGLNNEQFF
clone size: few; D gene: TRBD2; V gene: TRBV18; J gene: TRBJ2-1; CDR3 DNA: TGTGCCAGTTCGACTAGCGGGAGGTCCAATGAGCAGTTCTTC; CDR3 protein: CASSTSGRSNEQFF
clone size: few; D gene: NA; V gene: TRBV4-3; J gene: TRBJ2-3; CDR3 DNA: TGCGCCAGCAGCCAAGAAACCGGTATACCAGATACGCAGTATTTT; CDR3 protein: CASSQETGIPDTQYF
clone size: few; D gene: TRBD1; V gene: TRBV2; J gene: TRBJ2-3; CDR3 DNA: TGTGCCAGCAGACGGGACAGGGATATAGATACGCAGTATTTT; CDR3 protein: CASRRDRDIDTQYF
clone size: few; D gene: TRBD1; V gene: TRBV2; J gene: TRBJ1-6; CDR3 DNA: TGTGCCAGCAGGAGGGACAGGGCCTTGGATAATTCACCCCTCCACTTT; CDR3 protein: CASRRDRALDNSPLHF
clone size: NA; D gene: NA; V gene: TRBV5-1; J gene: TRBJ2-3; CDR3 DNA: TGCGCCAGCAGCTTGGCCGTCGGAGGGAGGGATACGCAGTATTTT; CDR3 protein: CASSLAVGGRDTQYF
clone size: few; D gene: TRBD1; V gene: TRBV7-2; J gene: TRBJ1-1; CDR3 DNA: TGTGCCAGCAGCTCCTACCCTGACAGGGGCACTGAAGCTTTCTTT; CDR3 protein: CASSSYPDRGTEAFF
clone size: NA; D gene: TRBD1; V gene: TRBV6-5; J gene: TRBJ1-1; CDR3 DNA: TGTGCCAGCAGCTACAGGGGGCAGTTGACTGAAGCTTTCTTT; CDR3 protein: CASSYRGQLTEAFF
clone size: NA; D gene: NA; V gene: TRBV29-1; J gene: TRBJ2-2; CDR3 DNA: TGCAGTCCCAGGGATTTGCCCGGGGAGCTGTTTTTT; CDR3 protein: CSPRDLPGELFF
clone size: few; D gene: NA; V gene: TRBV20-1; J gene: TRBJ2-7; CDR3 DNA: TGCAGTGCTACCAGAGGAGAGCAGTACTTC; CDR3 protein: CSATRGEQYF
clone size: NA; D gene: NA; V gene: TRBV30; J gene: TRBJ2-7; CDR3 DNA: TGTGCCTGGGCAGGATCCGGCTACGAGCAGTACTTC; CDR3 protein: CAWAGSGYEQYF
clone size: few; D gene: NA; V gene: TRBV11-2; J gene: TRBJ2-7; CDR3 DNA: TGTGCCAGCAGCTTCCCAAGACTGGGGCTGCCCTACGAGCAGTACTTC; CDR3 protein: CASSFPRLGLPYEQYF
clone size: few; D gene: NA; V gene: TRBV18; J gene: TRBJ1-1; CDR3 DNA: TGTGCCAGCTCGAAAGTAGAAACTGAAGCTTTCTTT; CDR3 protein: CASSKVETEAFF
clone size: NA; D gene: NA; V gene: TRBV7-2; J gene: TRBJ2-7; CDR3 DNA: TGTGCCAGCAGCCACCCCTACTACGAGCAGTACTTC; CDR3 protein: CASSHPYYEQYF
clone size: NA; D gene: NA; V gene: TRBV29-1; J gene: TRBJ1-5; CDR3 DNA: TGCAGCGTTGAAGATCGAGGGCCGGGTCAGCCCCAGCATTTT; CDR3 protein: CSVEDRGPGQPQHF
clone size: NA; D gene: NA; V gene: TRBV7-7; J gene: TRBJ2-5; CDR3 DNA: TGTGCCAGCAGCTTAGCTGGTAGCGTGGAGACCCAGTACTTC; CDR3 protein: CASSLAGSVETQYF
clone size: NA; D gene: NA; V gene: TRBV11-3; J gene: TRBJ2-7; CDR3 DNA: TGTGCCAGCAGCTTAGAAGGGGCCGGACCCTACGAGCAGTACTTC; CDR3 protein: CASSLEGAGPYEQYF